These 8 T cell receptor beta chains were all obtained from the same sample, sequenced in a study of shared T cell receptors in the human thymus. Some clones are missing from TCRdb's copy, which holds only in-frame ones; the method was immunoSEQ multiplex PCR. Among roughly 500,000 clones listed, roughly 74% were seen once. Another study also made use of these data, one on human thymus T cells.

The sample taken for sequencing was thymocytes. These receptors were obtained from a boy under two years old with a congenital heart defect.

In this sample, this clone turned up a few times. The CDR3, as DNA: TGTGCCAGCAACGGGGGGGGAGGGCTTATTGAGCAGTTCTTC. Its translation: CASNGGGGLIEQFF. The gene calls are TRBV28 and TRBJ2-1; 8 nucleotides line up with TRBD2. V lost 7 bases, J lost 9 bases, and 11 bases stayed unmatched. This CDR3 is 14 amino acids long. From germline, CDR1 is MDHEN and CDR2 SYDVKM.

The CDR3 DNA sequence: TGTGCCACCAGCGAGGCCAGGGGGCAGACCTACGAGCAGTACTTC. Its protein is CATSEARGQTYEQYF. This chain connects TRBV15 to TRBJ2-7; 8 nucleotides align to TRBD1. The V segment lost 5 bases and the J segment 2 bases; nucleotides outside the gene matches: 8. Germline CDR1 and CDR2: LNHNV and YYDKDF (reference sequence). This CDR3 contains 15 residues.

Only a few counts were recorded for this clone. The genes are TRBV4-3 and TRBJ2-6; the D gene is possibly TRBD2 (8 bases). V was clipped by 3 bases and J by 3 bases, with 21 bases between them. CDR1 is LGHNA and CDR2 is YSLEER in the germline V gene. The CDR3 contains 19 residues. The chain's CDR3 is CASSHPREGAPNGANVLTF. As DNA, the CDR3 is TGCGCCAGCAGCCATCCCCGGGAGGGGGCGCCCAATGGGGCCAACGTCCTGACTTTC.

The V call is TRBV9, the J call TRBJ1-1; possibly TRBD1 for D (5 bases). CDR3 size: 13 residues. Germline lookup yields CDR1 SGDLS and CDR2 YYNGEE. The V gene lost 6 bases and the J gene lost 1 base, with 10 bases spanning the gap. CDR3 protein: CASTLDTNTEAFF. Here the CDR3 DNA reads TGTGCCAGCACCCTGGACACGAACACTGAAGCTTTCTTT.

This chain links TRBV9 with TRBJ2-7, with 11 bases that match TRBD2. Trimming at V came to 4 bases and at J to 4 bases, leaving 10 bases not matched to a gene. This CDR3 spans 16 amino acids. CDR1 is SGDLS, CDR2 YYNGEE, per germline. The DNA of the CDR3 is TGTGCCAGCAGCCCCCGACTAGCGGGGCCATCGTACGAGCAGTACTTC. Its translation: CASSPRLAGPSYEQYF.

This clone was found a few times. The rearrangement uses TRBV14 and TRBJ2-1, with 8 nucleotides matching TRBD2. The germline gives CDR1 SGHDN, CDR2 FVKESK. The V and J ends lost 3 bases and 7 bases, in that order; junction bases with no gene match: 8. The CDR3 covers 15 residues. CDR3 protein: CASSHERGKTNEQFF. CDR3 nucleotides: TGTGCCAGCAGCCACGAGCGGGGGAAGACAAATGAGCAGTTCTTC.

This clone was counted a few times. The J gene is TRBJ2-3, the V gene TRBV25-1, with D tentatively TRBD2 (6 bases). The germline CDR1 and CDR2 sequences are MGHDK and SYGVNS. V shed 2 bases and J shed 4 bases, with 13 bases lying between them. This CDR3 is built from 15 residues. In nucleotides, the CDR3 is TGTGCCAGCAGTGAACGGGAGAGGGGCCCAGATACGCAGTATTTT. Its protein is CASSERERGPDTQYF.

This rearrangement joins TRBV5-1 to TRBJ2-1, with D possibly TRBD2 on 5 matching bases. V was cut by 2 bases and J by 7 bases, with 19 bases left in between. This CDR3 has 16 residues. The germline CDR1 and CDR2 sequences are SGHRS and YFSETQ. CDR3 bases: TGCGCCAGCAGCTTTCTCGAGTTATGTAGGAGGAATGAGCAGTTCTTC. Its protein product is CASSFLELCRRNEQFF.